These T cell receptor beta chains were read from a single sample in a study of regulatory T cells in long-lasting Graves disease. TCRdb reprocessed the multiplex PCR reads via MiXCR and lists one record per CDR3 protein. The table lists approximately 400,000 distinct CDR3 sequences, about an eighth of them singletons. The data were also submitted as part of a second study, on T cells in Graves' hyperthyroidism and ophthalmopathy.

The specimen comprised peripheral blood mononuclear cells (PBMCs), sampled at new diagnosis, from a patient treated with antithyroid drugs. These receptors all come from a woman between 18 and 30 years old with Graves disease. The CDR3 runs from the conserved cysteine through the conserved F or W. The order of the fields is J gene, D gene, clone size, V gene, CDR3 protein, CDR3 DNA. The D gene is left open where the match is weak. Rows give clone size only sometimes, using once, few, many, or a class for an expanded clone.

TRBJ1-1,.,few,TRBV7-2,CASRGLGAEAFF,TGTGCCAGTAGGGGCCTTGGCGCTGAAGCTTTCTTT
TRBJ2-1,TRBD2,many,TRBV7-6,CASSLWTSARKFF,TGTGCCAGCAGCTTATGGACTAGTGCGCGGAAGTTCTTC
TRBJ2-7,TRBD2,many,TRBV3-1,CASSLRWTSGRTGEQYF,TGTGCCAGCAGCCTACGCTGGACTAGCGGGAGGACGGGGGAGCAGTACTTC
TRBJ1-1,.,.,TRBV6-4,CASSDSRGYTEAFF,TGTGCCAGCAGTGACTCGAGGGGGTACACTGAAGCTTTCTTT
TRBJ1-4,.,many,TRBV10-3,CAISRGELDNEKLFF,TGTGCCATCAGCAGGGGCGAACTCGATAATGAAAAACTGTTTTTT
TRBJ1-5,.,many,TRBV2,CASRGSYSNQPQHF,TGTGCCAGCAGGGGGAGTTATAGCAATCAGCCCCAGCATTTT
TRBJ1-2,.,many,TRBV20-1,CSATTWGGDGYTF,TGCAGTGCTACCACCTGGGGGGGCGATGGCTACACCTTC
TRBJ2-1,.,many,TRBV7-2,CASSEPSFGYNEQFF,TGTGCCAGCAGCGAACCTAGTTTCGGGTACAATGAGCAGTTCTTC
TRBJ1-5,.,few,TRBV29-1,CSVEWDSNQPQHF,TGCAGCGTCGAGTGGGATAGCAATCAGCCCCAGCATTTT
TRBJ1-5,.,.,TRBV20-1,CSAISATNQPQHF,TGCAGTGCAATCTCAGCGACCAATCAGCCCCAGCATTTT
TRBJ2-3,.,many,TRBV7-2,CASRPNRWYGGTDTQYF,TGTGCCAGCAGGCCGAATAGGTGGTACGGAGGCACAGATACGCAGTATTTT
TRBJ2-7,.,.,TRBV11-2,CASSSSGTEYPAGVNEQYF,TGTGCCAGCAGCTCCTCGGGGACAGAATATCCAGCGGGAGTGAACGAGCAGTACTTC
TRBJ1-2,.,many,TRBV5-1,CASSFRTDHDLYGYTF,TGCGCCAGCAGCTTCCGGACGGACCACGATTTGTATGGCTACACCTTC
TRBJ1-1,TRBD1,few,TRBV4-1,CASSHDRGLTEAFF,TGCGCCAGCAGCCATGACAGGGGGCTCACTGAAGCTTTCTTT
TRBJ1-1,.,many,TRBV5-1,CASSARVADTEAFF,TGCGCCAGCAGCGCGCGGGTGGCTGACACTGAAGCTTTCTTT